The 12 T cell receptor beta chains below come from one sample, sequenced in a study of cytomegalovirus exposure and HLA in healthy donors. A multiplex PCR was run with 60 Vbeta primers and 13 Jbeta primers. Generated by immunoSEQ multiplex PCR, the TCRdb table keeps only in-frame clones and is missing some. This sample has fewer than 150,000 clones, with under 85% found just once. The sample taken for sequencing was PBMCs. These receptors all come from a woman between 50 and 59 years old in good health and CMV-seropositive.

The chain links TRBV19 to TRBJ1-2; D uncertain. The CDR3 runs to 13 residues. The V gene lost 3 bases and the J gene lost 8 bases, with 13 bases spanning the gap. The V gene's germline CDR1 is LNHDA and CDR2 SQIVND (reference sequence). The CDR3 DNA follows: TGTGCCAGTAGTATTAAAAGTCTCGGGGGCTACACCTTC. Translating gives CASSIKSLGGYTF. Full variable domain (rest looked up from reference TRBV19 and TRBJ1-2): DGGITQSPKYLFRKEGQNVTLSCEQNLNHDAMYWYRQDPGQGLRLIYYSQIVNDFQKGDIAEGYSVSREKKESFPLTVTSAQKNPTAFYLCASSIKSLGGYTFGSGTRLTVV.

The chain has TRBV10-1 and TRBJ2-5; a weak D match, TRBD1 (8 bases). The DNA end is a closer match to TRBJ2-7, so the J assignment may be wrong. This CDR3 has 14 residues. The germline V gene encodes CDR1 WNHNN and CDR2 SYGVQD (reference sequence). The CDR3 region is CASSHSNRGGEQYF. CDR3 DNA: TGCGCCAGCAGCCACTCGAACAGGGGGGGCGAGCAGTACTTC.

The chain links TRBV7-2 to TRBJ2-3, with 9 bases that match TRBD2. Germline values: CDR1 SGHTA, CDR2 FQGNSA. V lost 1 base, J lost 6 bases, and 5 bases stayed unmatched. The CDR3 has 15 residues. For the CDR3, the DNA is TGTGCCAGCAGCTTAGGCGGGGGGGCCGTTGATACGCAGTATTTT. Translating it yields CASSLGGGAVDTQYF.

The chain employs TRBV7-9 and TRBJ2-3; 9 bases are a match to TRBD2. The ends lost 3 bases at V and 2 bases at J; junction bases unmatched: 3. CDR1 SEHNR and CDR2 FQNEAQ come from the germline V gene (reference sequence). This CDR3 is 15 amino acids long. CDR3 sequence: CASSFGLASTDTQYF. In DNA form, the CDR3 reads TGTGCCAGCAGCTTCGGACTAGCGTCCACAGATACGCAGTATTTT.

The chain has TRBV20-1 and TRBJ2-3, with D unresolved. Germline assignment: CDR1 DFQATT and CDR2 SNEGSKA (reference sequence). The CDR3 consists of 11 residues. Trimming removed 6 bases at V and 2 bases at J, with 6 bases between. The CDR3 coding sequence is TGCAGTGCCGCGCCCACAGATACGCAGTATTTT. Its protein product is CSAAPTDTQYF.

The gene calls are TRBV5-1 and TRBJ1-5; D unresolved. V was trimmed by 4 bases and J by 3 bases, leaving 8 bases between them. This CDR3 region has 13 residues. The germline V gene encodes CDR1 SGHRS and CDR2 YFSETQ. This CDR3 is CASSVNYNQPQHF. The CDR3 region has the DNA TGCGCCAGCAGCGTAAATTACAATCAGCCCCAGCATTTT.

This chain connects TRBV7-9 to TRBJ1-1, with D possibly matching TRBD1 (6 bases). The V end was cut by 4 bases, the J end by 10 bases, with 16 bases between. The CDR3 sequence is 13 residues long. Germline V gene data show CDR1 as SEHNR and CDR2 as FQNEAQ (reference sequence). The CDR3 loop reads CASSSQGEGVAFF. The CDR3 DNA follows: TGTGCCAGCAGCTCCCAAGGAGAGGGGGTAGCTTTCTTT.

This chain links TRBV10-3 with TRBJ1-1, with TRBD1 identical over 7 bases. CDR3 length: 14 amino acids. The ends lost 7 bases at V and 4 bases at J; junction bases unmatched: 9. The V gene's germline CDR1 is ENHRY and CDR2 SYGVKD. CDR3 in amino acids: CAIKGDRPFTEAFF. The CDR3 nucleotides are TGTGCCATCAAGGGGGACAGACCGTTCACTGAAGCTTTCTTT.

The V and J genes are TRBV18 and TRBJ2-5; 10 positions agree with TRBD2. This CDR3 comprises 14 residues. Germline loops: CDR1 KGHSH, CDR2 LQKENI. V gave up 6 bases and J gave up 5 bases; unmatched junction bases: 6. CDR3 amino acids: CASSRETSGETQYF. The CDR3 DNA reads as TGTGCCAGCTCCCGAGAGACTAGCGGGGAGACCCAGTACTTC.

This chain links TRBV7-2 with TRBJ1-2; 11 bases line up with TRBD1. Germline V gene data show CDR1 as SGHTA and CDR2 as FQGNSA. V gave up 5 bases and J gave up 7 bases; unmatched junction bases: 12. The CDR3 spans 16 residues. The CDR3 DNA reads TGTGCCAGCAGCCTTAGGACAGGGGGCATTCGGGGTGGCTACACCTTC. It specifies CASSLRTGGIRGGYTF. Full variable domain (outside the CDR3, taken from reference TRBV7-2 and TRBJ1-2): GAGVSQSPSNKVTEKGKDVELRCDPISGHTALYWYRQSLGQGLEFLIYFQGNSAPDKSGLPSDRFSAERTGGSVSTLTIQRTQQEDSAVYLCASSLRTGGIRGGYTFGSGTRLTVV.

This clone showed up just a few times. The rearrangement uses TRBV21-1 and TRBJ2-3; the table's D call TRBD1 went unverified against the DNA. TRBV21-1 is assigned pseudogene status. The CDR3 loop spans 17 amino acids. As DNA, the CDR3 is TGTGCCAGCAGCAAAGCTCAGGGACAGGACCTTAATAATACGCAGTATTTT. Protein: CASSKAQGQDLNNTQYF.

The chain links TRBV5-1 to TRBJ1-2; 8 positions agree with TRBD1. The V and J ends lost 4 bases and 4 bases, in that order; junction bases with no gene match: 15. The CDR3 is 17 residues long. Germline V CDR1 and CDR2: SGHRS, YFSETQ. The CDR3 sequence: CASSPEPDRGGGYGYTF. CDR3 bases: TGCGCCAGCAGCCCGGAGCCAGACAGGGGTGGGGGCTATGGCTACACCTTC.